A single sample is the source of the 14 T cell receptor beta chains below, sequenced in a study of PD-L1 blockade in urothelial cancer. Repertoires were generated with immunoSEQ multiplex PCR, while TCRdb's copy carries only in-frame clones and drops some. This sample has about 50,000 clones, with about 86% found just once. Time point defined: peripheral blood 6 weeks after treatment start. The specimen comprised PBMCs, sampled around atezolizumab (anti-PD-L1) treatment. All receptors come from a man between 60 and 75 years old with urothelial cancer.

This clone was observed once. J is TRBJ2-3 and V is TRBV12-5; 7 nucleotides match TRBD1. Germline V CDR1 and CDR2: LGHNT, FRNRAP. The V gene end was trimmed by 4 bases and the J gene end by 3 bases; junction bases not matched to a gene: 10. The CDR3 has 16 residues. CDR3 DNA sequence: TGTGCTAGTGGTTGGACGGGACAGAGGGGAACAGATACGCAGTATTTT. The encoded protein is CASGWTGQRGTDTQYF.

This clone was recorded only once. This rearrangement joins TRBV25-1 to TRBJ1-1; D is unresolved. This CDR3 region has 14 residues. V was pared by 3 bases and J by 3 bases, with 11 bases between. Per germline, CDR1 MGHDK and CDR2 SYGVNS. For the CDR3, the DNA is TGTGCCAGCAGTGAGAGGGCCTGGGACACTGAAGCTTTCTTT. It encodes CASSERAWDTEAFF.

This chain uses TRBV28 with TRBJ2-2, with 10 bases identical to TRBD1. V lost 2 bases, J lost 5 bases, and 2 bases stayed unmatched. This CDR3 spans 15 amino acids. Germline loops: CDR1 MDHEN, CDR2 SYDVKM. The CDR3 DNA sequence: TGTGCCAGCAGTTTAGACAGGGGGCATACCGGGGAGCTGTTTTTT. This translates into CASSLDRGHTGELFF.

This CDR3 reads CASSVQRGGYGYTF. DNA for the CDR3: TGTGCCAGCAGCGTACAACGGGGGGGCTATGGCTACACCTTC. The chain is built from TRBV5-5 and TRBJ1-2; D is possibly TRBD1 (5 bases). Per germline, CDR1 SGHKS and CDR2 YYEKEE (reference sequence). V was shortened by 4 bases and J by 4 bases, with 14 bases between the two germline ends. The CDR3 length is 14 residues.

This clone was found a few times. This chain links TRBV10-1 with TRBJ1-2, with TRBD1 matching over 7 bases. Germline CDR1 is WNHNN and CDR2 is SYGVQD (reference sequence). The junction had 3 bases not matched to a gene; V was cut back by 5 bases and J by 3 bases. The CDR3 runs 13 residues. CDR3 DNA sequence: TGCGCCAGCAGTATCGACAGGGACTATGGCTACACCTTC. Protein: CASSIDRDYGYTF.

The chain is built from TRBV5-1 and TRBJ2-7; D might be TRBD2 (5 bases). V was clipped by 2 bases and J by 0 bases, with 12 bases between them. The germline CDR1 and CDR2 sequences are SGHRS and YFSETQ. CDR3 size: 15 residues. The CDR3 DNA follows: TGCGCCAGCAGCTTAAGGACTTCCAGCTCCTACGAGCAGTACTTC. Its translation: CASSLRTSSSYEQYF.

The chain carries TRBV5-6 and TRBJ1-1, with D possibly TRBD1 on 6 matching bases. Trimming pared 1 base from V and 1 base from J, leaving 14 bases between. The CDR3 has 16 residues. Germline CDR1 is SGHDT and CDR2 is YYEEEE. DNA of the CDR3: TGTGCCAGCAGCTTGTTTCAGGGGCGACAGAACACTGAAGCTTTCTTT. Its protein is CASSLFQGRQNTEAFF. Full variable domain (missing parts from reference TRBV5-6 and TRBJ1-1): DAGVTQSPTHLIKTRGQQVTLRCSPKSGHDTVSWYQQALGQGPQFIFQYYEEEERQRGNFPDRFSGHQFPNYSSELNVNALLLGDSALYLCASSLFQGRQNTEAFFGQGTRLTVV.

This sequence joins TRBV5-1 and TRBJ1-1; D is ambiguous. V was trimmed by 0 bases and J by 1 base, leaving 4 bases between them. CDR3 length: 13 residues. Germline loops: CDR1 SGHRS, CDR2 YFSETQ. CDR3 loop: CASSLAGNTEAFF. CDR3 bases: TGCGCCAGCAGCTTGGCCGGGAACACTGAAGCTTTCTTT.

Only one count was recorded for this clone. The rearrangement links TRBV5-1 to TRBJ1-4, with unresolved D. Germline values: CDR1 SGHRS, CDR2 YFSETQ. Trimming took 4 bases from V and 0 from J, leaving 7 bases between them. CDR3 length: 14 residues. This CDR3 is CASSAATTNEKLFF. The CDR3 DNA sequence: TGCGCCAGCAGCGCGGCAACAACTAATGAAAAACTGTTTTTT. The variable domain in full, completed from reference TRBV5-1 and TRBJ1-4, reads KAGVTQTPRYLIKTRGQQVTLSCSPISGHRSVSWYQQTPGQGLQFLFEYFSETQRNKGNFPGRFSGRQFSNSRSEMNVSTLELGDSALYLCASSAATTNEKLFFGSGTQLSVL.

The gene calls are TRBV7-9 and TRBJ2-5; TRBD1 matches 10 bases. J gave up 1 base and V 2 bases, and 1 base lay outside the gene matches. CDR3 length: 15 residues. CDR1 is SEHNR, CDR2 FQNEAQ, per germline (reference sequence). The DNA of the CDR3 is TGTGCCAGCAGCTTAAGGACAGGGGGCCAAGAGACCCAGTACTTC. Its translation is CASSLRTGGQETQYF.

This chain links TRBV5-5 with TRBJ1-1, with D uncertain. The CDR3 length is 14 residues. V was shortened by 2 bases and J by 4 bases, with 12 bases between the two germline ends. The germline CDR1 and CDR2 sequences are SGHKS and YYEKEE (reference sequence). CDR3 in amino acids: CASSFEISGTEAFF. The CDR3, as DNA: TGTGCCAGCAGCTTTGAAATCTCGGGCACTGAAGCTTTCTTT. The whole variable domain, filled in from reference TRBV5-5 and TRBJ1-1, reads DAGVTQSPTHLIKTRGQQVTLRCSPISGHKSVSWYQQVLGQGPQFIFQYYEKEERGRGNFPDRFSARQFPNYSSELNVNALLLGDSALYLCASSFEISGTEAFFGQGTRLTVV.

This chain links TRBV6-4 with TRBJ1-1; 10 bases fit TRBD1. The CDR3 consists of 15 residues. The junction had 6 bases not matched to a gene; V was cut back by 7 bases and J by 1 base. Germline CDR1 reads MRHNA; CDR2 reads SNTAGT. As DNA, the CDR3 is TGTGCCAGCACCCCGGGGACAGGGGCGAACACTGAAGCTTTCTTT. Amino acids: CASTPGTGANTEAFF.

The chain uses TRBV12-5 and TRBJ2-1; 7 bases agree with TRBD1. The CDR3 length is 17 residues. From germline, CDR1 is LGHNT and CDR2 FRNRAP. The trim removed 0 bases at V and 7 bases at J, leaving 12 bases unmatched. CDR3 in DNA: TGTGCTAGTGGTTTGGTACACCCAGGGGGATGGTTGAATGAGCAGTTCTTC. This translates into CASGLVHPGGWLNEQFF.

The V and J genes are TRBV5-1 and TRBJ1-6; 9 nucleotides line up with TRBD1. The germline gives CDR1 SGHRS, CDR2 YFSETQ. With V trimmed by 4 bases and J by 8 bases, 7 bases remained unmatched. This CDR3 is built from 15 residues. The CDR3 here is CASSEQGAGYSPLHF. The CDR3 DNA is TGCGCCAGCAGCGAACAGGGGGCGGGTTATTCACCCCTCCACTTT.